Listed below are T cell receptor beta chains from one sample, sequenced in a study of cytomegalovirus exposure and HLA in healthy donors. The protocol was immunoSEQ multiplex PCR, while the TCRdb copy is restricted to in-frame clones and leaves out a portion. The sample lists tens of thousands of clones; over 60% were seen once. Sequencing was done on a sample of PBMCs. The origin of the receptors is a male donor in good health and CMV-seropositive. The conserved cysteine and the conserved F or W are not part of the CDR3 here. Clone size appears in some rows only: once, few, many, or a class for an expanded clone.

TRBJ1-4 TRBV7-2 - ASRQPMVEKLF
TRBJ2-5 TRBV2 - ASSSGGTQY
TRBJ2-3 TRBV19 - ASSIDARKLTDTQY
TRBJ1-5 TRBV28 - ASSLQGLDNQPQH
TRBJ1-5 TRBV4-1 once ASSQDAELGRNQPQH
TRBJ2-3 TRBV6-6 - ASSPAGITDTQY
TRBJ1-1 TRBV5-1 - ASSLVANTEAF
TRBJ1-5 TRBV19 - ASSPDRVVGQPQH
TRBJ2-3 TRBV7-9 - ASSPLLGTDTQY
TRBJ2-3 TRBV5-4 - ASSADTSTDTQY
TRBJ1-5 TRBV7-2 - ASSLGRQGGGSHQH
TRBJ2-3 TRBV27 - ASRRMGGSTDTQY
TRBJ2-5 TRBV7-9 - ASSKGLAEETQY
TRBJ2-1 TRBV7-9 - ASSTFLGVTYNEQF
TRBJ1-5 TRBV19 - ASRLQGSNQPQH
TRBJ1-4 TRBV2 few ASSEGGAEKLF
TRBJ1-1 TRBV5-4 - ASSLGGKVTEAF
TRBJ2-3 TRBV2 - ASTLGEGQDTQY
TRBJ2-2 TRBV14 - ASPAREGLGTGELF
TRBJ2-5 TRBV7-8 - ASSLAGTGIQETQY
TRBJ1-1 TRBV6-5 - ASSTGQTEAF
TRBJ2-5 TRBV4-3 - ASSQDWTSGGAGETQY
TRBJ2-5 TRBV9 - ASSRRTDQETQY
TRBJ2-7 TRBV2 few ASRDRDYEQY
TRBJ2-2 TRBV18 - ASSPPSSGTNTGELF
TRBJ2-3 TRBV2 - ASRRLAGVQDTQY
TRBJ2-5 TRBV7-6 - ASSQPQRGGRETQY
TRBJ1-4 TRBV19 - ASSIGLYSGTNEKLF
TRBJ1-3 TRBV4-3 - ASSQRTGAGNTIY
TRBJ2-7 TRBV30 - AWSVKGGASNYEQY
TRBJ2-4 TRBV5-8 - ASSLGTVVSKNIQY
TRBJ1-2 TRBV19 - ASSIPAGGRVDGYT
TRBJ1-1 TRBV7-9 - ASSLEAASREAF
TRBJ2-5 TRBV5-1 once ASSLGAGMFEQETQY
TRBJ1-2 TRBV7-2 - ASSFDLGQSYT
TRBJ1-1 TRBV18 - ASSSTDRGHPEAF
TRBJ2-7 TRBV4-1 few ASSQALAESYEQY
TRBJ1-5 TRBV5-5 - ASSLGGDRPNQPQH
TRBJ1-5 TRBV19 - ASLDRGRLGNQPQH
TRBJ2-5 TRBV7-2 - ATKLGGIETQY
TRBJ2-7 TRBV9 - ASSVGPASGSYEQY
TRBJ1-4 TRBV9 - ASSGTRDRGLFNEKLF
TRBJ1-6 TRBV23-1 - ASSPGPRGLSPLH
TRBJ2-5 TRBV5-1 - ASSLGGSGRIGETQY
TRBJ2-5 TRBV5-4 - ASSPAANQETQY
TRBJ2-2 TRBV7-8 few ASSLRGEQTGELF